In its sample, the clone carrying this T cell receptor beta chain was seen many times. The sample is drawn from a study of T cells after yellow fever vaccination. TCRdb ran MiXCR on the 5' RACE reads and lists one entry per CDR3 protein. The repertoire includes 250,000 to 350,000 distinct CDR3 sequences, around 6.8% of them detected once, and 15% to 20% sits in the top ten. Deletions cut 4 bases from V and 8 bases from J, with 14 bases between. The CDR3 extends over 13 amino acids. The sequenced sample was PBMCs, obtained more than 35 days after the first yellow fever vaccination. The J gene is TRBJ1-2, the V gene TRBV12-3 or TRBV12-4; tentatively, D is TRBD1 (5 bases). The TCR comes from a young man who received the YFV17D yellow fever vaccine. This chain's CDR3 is CASSSPGWGGYTF. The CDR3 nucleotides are TGTGCCAGCAGTTCCCCGGGGTGGGGGGGCTACACCTTC.